This is a list of T cell receptor beta chains from one sample in a study of blood T cells in healthy people across ages. TCRdb itself ran the 5' RACE reads through MiXCR, one entry per CDR3 protein. Of approximately 820,000 distinct CDR3 sequences listed, under 55% are singletons. The sample was blood. The source is a man aged 60 to 75 in good health. The CDR3 runs from the conserved cysteine through the conserved F or W. The D gene is left open where the match is weak. Clone size is shown for a subset of rows, as once, few, many or a class of expanded clone.

d_gene	abundance	j_gene	v_gene	CDR3aa	CDR3nt
-	-	TRBJ1-4	TRBV2	CASRGATTNEKLFF	TGTGCCAGCCGAGGGGCGACAACTAATGAAAAACTGTTTTTT
TRBD1	few	TRBJ2-7	TRBV7-2	CASSLGQVTYEQYF	TGTGCCAGCAGCTTGGGACAGGTGACCTACGAGCAGTACTTC
-	-	TRBJ2-3	TRBV4-3	CAGSRRADSRTDTQYF	TGCGCCGGCAGTAGGCGGGCGGATTCTAGGACAGATACGCAGTATTTT
TRBD1	few	TRBJ1-2	TRBV7-9	CATNPPGQGALVYGYTF	TGTGCCACCAACCCCCCTGGACAGGGGGCGTTGGTCTATGGCTACACCTTC
TRBD1	-	TRBJ2-7	TRBV10-3	CAINSGTGDYEQYF	TGTGCCATCAACTCCGGGACAGGGGACTACGAGCAGTACTTC
TRBD2	few	TRBJ2-5	TRBV11-2	CASSLEGVVGLAGIQETQYF	TGTGCCAGCAGCTTAGAAGGGGTGGTAGGACTAGCGGGGATCCAAGAGACCCAGTACTTC
-	-	TRBJ2-5	TRBV11-3	CASSPRPGIYNEQYF	TGTGCCAGCAGCCCCCGCCCCGGAATTTACAATGAGCAGTACTTC
TRBD1	few	TRBJ2-1	TRBV14	CASSFRGLDEQFF	TGTGCCAGCAGCTTCAGGGGGCTGGATGAGCAGTTCTTC
-	few	TRBJ1-1	TRBV4-3	CASSHDDEETEAFF	TGCGCCAGCAGCCATGATGACGAGGAGACTGAAGCTTTCTTT
-	few	TRBJ2-3	TRBV18	CASSPQAGPTDTQYF	TGTGCCAGCTCACCACAAGCGGGCCCCACAGATACGCAGTATTTT
-	once	TRBJ1-4	TRBV4-1	CASSQPPGTNEKLFF	TGCGCCAGCAGCCAACCACCGGGCACTAATGAAAAACTGTTTTTT
-	few	TRBJ2-3	TRBV6-9	CASFQTRRMADTQYF	TGTGCCAGTTTCCAGACGAGACGAATGGCAGATACGCAGTATTTT
-	-	TRBJ2-5	TRBV20-1	CSAFGWETQYF	TGCAGTGCATTCGGGTGGGAGACCCAGTACTTC
-	-	TRBJ2-1	TRBV7-9	CASSHPDKYNEQFF	TGTGCCAGCAGCCATCCCGACAAATACAATGAGCAGTTCTTC
TRBD1	many	TRBJ2-7	TRBV2	CASRPGQRGYEQYF	TGTGCCAGCAGACCGGGACAGCGTGGATACGAGCAGTACTTC
-	few	TRBJ2-1	TRBV7-8	CASSPGPTGNEQFF	TGTGCCAGCAGCCCTGGTCCGACGGGGAATGAGCAGTTCTTC
-	-	TRBJ1-1	TRBV6-2/TRBV6-3	CASSYSQGRPPEAFF	TGTGCCAGCAGTTACAGCCAGGGCCGCCCACCTGAAGCTTTCTTT
-	-	TRBJ2-3	TRBV6-5	CASSPRQVRPDTQYF	TGTGCCAGCAGTCCCAGACAGGTCAGGCCAGATACGCAGTATTTT
-	-	TRBJ2-5	TRBV28	CASSPRRRGTQETQYF	TGTGCCAGCAGTCCGAGGCGACGGGGGACCCAAGAGACCCAGTACTTC
TRBD1	-	TRBJ2-3	TRBV27	CASSPKARGLGTQYF	TGTGCCAGCAGCCCAAAGGCCAGGGGGCTAGGTACGCAGTATTTT
-	-	TRBJ2-4	TRBV2	CASKQTETGSKNIQYF	TGTGCCAGCAAACAGACAGAAACAGGTTCCAAAAACATTCAGTACTTC
-	-	TRBJ2-5	TRBV25-1	CASSEYGGQRLRTQYF	TGTGCCAGCAGTGAATACGGGGGGCAAAGGCTCCGGACCCAGTACTTC
-	-	TRBJ1-5	TRBV14	CASNRGRTGKCNQPQHF	TGTGCCAGCAACAGAGGTCGGACTGGGAAGTGCAATCAGCCCCAGCATTTT
-	-	TRBJ2-3	TRBV28	CASSAFGGSDTQYF	TGTGCCAGCAGTGCCTTCGGGGGTAGCGATACGCAGTATTTT
-	few	TRBJ2-3	TRBV27	CASSSYTQYF	TGTGCCAGCAGTTCCTATACGCAGTATTTT
-	few	TRBJ1-4	TRBV4-3	CASSQDSTSGHEKLFF	TGCGCCAGCAGCCAAGATTCTACATCAGGGCATGAAAAACTGTTTTTT
TRBD2	-	TRBJ2-4	TRBV4-2	CASSQFSGGGGTKNIQYF	TGTGCCAGCAGCCAGTTTAGCGGGGGGGGCGGGACCAAAAACATTCAGTACTTC
TRBD1	-	TRBJ2-5	TRBV3-1	CASSHARLAGTGQKGETQYF	TGTGCCAGCAGCCATGCTCGTTTGGCCGGGACAGGACAAAAAGGAGAGACCCAGTACTTC
-	few	TRBJ2-7	TRBV6-5	CASSYGYNPYEQYF	TGTGCCAGCAGTTACGGGTACAACCCCTACGAGCAGTACTTC
TRBD1	-	TRBJ1-6	TRBV7-6	CASSSAGGYNSPLHF	TGTGCCAGCAGCTCCGCAGGGGGCTATAATTCACCCCTCCACTTT
-	few	TRBJ2-1	TRBV7-2	CASSSSAYSYNEQFF	TGTGCCAGCAGCTCTAGCGCCTACTCCTACAATGAGCAGTTCTTC
TRBD2	-	TRBJ2-7	TRBV11-2	CASSLVPRTSGSYEQYF	TGTGCCAGCAGCTTAGTGCCCCGGACTAGCGGATCCTACGAGCAGTACTTC
-	-	TRBJ2-5	TRBV28	CALDPGGQYF	TGTGCCCTGGACCCAGGAGGGCAGTACTTC
TRBD2	-	TRBJ2-3	TRBV12-3/TRBV12-4	CASRISGGRTDVQYF	TGTGCCAGCAGGATTAGCGGGGGGCGCACAGATGTGCAGTATTTT
-	-	TRBJ1-2	TRBV20-1	CSAADGSVDYGYTF	TGCAGTGCCGCAGACGGCAGCGTCGACTATGGCTACACCTTC
-	-	TRBJ1-2	TRBV25-1	CASRGGEVSYTF	TGTGCCAGCAGAGGGGGGGAAGTGAGCTACACCTTC
-	-	TRBJ2-7	TRBV7-2	CASSLSYGEEQYF	TGTGCCAGCAGCTTATCATACGGGGAAGAGCAGTACTTC
TRBD1	few	TRBJ2-3	TRBV4-3	CASSQEPTGDGTQYF	TGCGCCAGCAGCCAAGAACCGACAGGGGACGGTACGCAGTATTTT
-	-	TRBJ1-1	TRBV6-5	CASSYRSGVAFF	TGTGCCAGCAGTTACCGTTCAGGGGTGGCTTTCTTT
-	-	TRBJ2-5	TRBV12-3/TRBV12-4	CASSPTLGDQYF	TGTGCCAGCAGTCCAACCCTGGGGGACCAGTACTTC
-	-	TRBJ2-2	TRBV28	CASSLFGFTPDTGELFF	TGTGCCAGCAGTTTATTCGGCTTCACCCCCGACACCGGGGAGCTGTTTTTT
-	-	TRBJ2-5	TRBV4-1	CASSQGWGYRETQYF	TGCGCCAGCAGTCAGGGCTGGGGGTACCGAGAGACCCAGTACTTC
-	few	TRBJ1-1	TRBV3-1	CASSQTGRGRNTEAFF	TGTGCCAGCAGCCAGACGGGACGGGGAAGGAACACTGAAGCTTTCTTT
TRBD2	-	TRBJ2-1	TRBV5-1	CASRKAGGYNEQFF	TGCGCCAGCAGGAAAGCGGGGGGGTACAATGAGCAGTTCTTC
-	few	TRBJ1-2	TRBV3-1	CASSPSPGWVSFGYTF	TGTGCCAGCAGCCCCTCCCCGGGGTGGGTGTCGTTCGGCTACACCTTC
TRBD1	once	TRBJ2-7	TRBV4-1	CASSHPGQDYVLYEQYF	TGCGCCAGCAGCCACCCGGGACAGGATTACGTTTTGTACGAGCAGTACTTC
-	-	TRBJ1-2	TRBV7-2	CASSRGGGGGYTF	TGTGCCAGCAGCCGTGGGGGCGGTGGTGGCTACACCTTC
-	-	TRBJ2-1	TRBV5-6	CASSLLAQETQFF	TGTGCCAGCAGCTTGCTAGCCCAAGAGACCCAGTTCTTC
-	-	TRBJ1-2	TRBV18	CASSPPAGVGYTF	TGTGCCAGCTCACCACCGGCAGGGGTTGGCTACACCTTC
TRBD2	-	TRBJ2-3	TRBV20-1	CSARLAGGPGTQYF	TGCAGTGCTAGACTAGCGGGGGGGCCCGGTACGCAGTATTTT
TRBD2	-	TRBJ2-3	TRBV7-2	CASSLEGAGGPTQYF	TGTGCCAGCAGCTTAGAAGGAGCGGGGGGGCCGACGCAGTATTTT
TRBD1	few	TRBJ1-1	TRBV5-1	CASSLTQQGRNTEAFF	TGCGCCAGCAGCTTGACTCAACAGGGGAGGAACACTGAAGCTTTCTTT
-	once	TRBJ1-1	TRBV7-9	CASSGASNTEAFF	TGTGCCAGCAGCGGGGCGTCAAACACTGAAGCTTTCTTT
-	-	TRBJ1-2	TRBV2	CASSEALQGTADYTF	TGTGCCAGCAGTGAAGCGCTTCAAGGGACGGCGGACTACACCTTC